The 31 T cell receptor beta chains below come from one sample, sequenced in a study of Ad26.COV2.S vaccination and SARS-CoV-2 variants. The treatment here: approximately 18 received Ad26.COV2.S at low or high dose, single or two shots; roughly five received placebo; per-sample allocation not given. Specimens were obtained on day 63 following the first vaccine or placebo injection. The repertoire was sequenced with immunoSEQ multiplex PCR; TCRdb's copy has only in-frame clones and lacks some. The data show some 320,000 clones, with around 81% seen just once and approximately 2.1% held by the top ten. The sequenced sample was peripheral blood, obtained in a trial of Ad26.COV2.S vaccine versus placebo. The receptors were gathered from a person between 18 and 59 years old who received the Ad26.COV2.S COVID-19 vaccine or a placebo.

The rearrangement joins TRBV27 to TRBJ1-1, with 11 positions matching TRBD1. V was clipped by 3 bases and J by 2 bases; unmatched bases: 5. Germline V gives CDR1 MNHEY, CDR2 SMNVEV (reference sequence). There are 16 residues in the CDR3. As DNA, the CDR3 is TGTGCCAGCAGTTTCTTGGGACAGGGGGAAAACACTGAAGCTTTCTTT. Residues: CASSFLGQGENTEAFF.

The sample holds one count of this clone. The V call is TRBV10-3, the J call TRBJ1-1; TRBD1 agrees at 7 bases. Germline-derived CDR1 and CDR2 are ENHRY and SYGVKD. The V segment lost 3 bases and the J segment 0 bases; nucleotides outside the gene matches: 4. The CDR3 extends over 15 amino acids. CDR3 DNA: TGTGCCATCAGTGACTTAGGGGGCTTGAACACTGAAGCTTTCTTT. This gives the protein CAISDLGGLNTEAFF.

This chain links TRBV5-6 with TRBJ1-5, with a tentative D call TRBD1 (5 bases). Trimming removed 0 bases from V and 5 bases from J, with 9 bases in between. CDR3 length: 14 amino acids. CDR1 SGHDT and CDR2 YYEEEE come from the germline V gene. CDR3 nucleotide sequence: TGTGCCAGCAGCTTGGGGATGGGGGATCAGCCCCAGCATTTT. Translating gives CASSLGMGDQPQHF.

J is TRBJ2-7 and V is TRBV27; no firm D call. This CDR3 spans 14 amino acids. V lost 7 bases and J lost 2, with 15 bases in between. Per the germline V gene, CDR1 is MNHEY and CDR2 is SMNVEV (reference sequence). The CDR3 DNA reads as TGTGCCAGCATGGGTGGAAAGGCTCCCTACGAGCAGTACTTC. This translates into CASMGGKAPYEQYF.

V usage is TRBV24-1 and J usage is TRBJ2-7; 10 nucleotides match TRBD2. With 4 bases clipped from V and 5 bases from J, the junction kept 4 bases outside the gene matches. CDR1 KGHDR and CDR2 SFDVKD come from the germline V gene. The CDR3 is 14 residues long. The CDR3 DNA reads TGTGCCACCAGTGAAAGCGGGGGGGCCCACGAGCAGTACTTC. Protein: CATSESGGAHEQYF.

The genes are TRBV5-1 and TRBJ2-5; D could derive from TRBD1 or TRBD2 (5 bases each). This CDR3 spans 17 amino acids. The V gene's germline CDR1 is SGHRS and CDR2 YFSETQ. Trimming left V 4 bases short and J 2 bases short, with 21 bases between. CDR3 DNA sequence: TGCGCCAGCAGCCGGAAATTAATGGTGGGGGATCAAGAGACCCAGTACTTC. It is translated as CASSRKLMVGDQETQYF.

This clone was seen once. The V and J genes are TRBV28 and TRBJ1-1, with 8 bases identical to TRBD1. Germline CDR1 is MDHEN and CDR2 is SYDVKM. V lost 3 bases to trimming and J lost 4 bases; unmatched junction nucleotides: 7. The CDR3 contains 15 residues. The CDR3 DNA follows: TGTGCCAGCAGTTTTTCAGGGGGCCGTGCCACTGAAGCTTTCTTT. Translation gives CASSFSGGRATEAFF.

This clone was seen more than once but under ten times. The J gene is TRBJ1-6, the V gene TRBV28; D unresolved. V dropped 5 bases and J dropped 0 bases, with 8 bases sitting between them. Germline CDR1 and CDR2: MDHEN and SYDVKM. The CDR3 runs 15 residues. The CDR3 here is CASSPESSYNSPLHF. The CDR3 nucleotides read TGTGCCAGCAGTCCGGAGAGCTCCTATAATTCACCCCTCCACTTT. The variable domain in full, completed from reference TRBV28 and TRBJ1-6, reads DVKVTQSSRYLVKRTGEKVFLECVQDMDHENMFWYRQDPGLGLRLIYFSYDVKMKEKGDIPEGYSVSREKKERFSLILESASTNQTSMYLCASSPESSYNSPLHFGNGTRLTVT.

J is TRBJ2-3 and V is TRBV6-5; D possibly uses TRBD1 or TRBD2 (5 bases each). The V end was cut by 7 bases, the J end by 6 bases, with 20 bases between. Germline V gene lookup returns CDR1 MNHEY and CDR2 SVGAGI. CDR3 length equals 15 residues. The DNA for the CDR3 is TGTGCCAGCACGTCATGGGACCTACCCTCGGATACGCAGTATTTT. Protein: CASTSWDLPSDTQYF.

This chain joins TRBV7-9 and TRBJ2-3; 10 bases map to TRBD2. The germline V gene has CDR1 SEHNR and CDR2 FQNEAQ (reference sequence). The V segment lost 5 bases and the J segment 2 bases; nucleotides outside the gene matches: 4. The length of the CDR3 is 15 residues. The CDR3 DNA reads TGTGCCAGCAGCCCAGGACTAGCGGCCACAGATACGCAGTATTTT. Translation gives CASSPGLAATDTQYF.

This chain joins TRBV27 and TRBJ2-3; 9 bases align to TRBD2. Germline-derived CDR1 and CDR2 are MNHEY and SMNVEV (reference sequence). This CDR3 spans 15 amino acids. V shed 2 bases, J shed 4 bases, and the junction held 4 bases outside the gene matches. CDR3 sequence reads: CASSLGLAFADTQYF. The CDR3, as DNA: TGTGCCAGCAGTTTAGGACTAGCGTTCGCAGATACGCAGTATTTT.

The CDR3 nucleotides read TGTGCCAGCAGCTTCTCCGGGACTAGCGGACTTCAGTACTTC. Its protein is CASSFSGTSGLQYF. This chain uses TRBV7-2 with TRBJ2-4; TRBD2 matches at 11 bases. The J segment lost 11 bases and the V segment lost 3 bases, leaving 6 bases of the junction unmatched. This CDR3 has 14 residues. CDR1 is SGHTA and CDR2 is FQGNSA in the germline V gene.

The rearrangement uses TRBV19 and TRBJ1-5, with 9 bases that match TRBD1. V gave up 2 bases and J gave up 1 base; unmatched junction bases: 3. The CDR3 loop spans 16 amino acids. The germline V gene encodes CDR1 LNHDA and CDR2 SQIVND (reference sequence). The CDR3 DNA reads TGTGCCAGTAGTATAAAGACAGGGGGGAGCAATCAGCCCCAGCATTTT. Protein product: CASSIKTGGSNQPQHF. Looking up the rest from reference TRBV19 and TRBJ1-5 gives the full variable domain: DGGITQSPKYLFRKEGQNVTLSCEQNLNHDAMYWYRQDPGQGLRLIYYSQIVNDFQKGDIAEGYSVSREKKESFPLTVTSAQKNPTAFYLCASSIKTGGSNQPQHFGDGTRLSIL.

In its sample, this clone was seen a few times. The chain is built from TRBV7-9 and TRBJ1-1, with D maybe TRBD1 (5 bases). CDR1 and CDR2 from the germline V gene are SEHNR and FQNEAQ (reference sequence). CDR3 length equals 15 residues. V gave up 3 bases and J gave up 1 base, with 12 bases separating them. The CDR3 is CASSLSDRPNTEAFF. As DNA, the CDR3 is TGTGCCAGCAGCTTGTCTGACAGACCGAACACTGAAGCTTTCTTT.

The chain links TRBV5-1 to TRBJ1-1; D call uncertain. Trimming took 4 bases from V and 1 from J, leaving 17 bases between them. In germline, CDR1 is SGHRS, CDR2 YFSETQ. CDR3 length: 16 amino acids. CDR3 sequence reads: CASSPEAGLANTEAFF. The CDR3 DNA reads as TGCGCCAGCAGCCCCGAAGCCGGACTCGCGAACACTGAAGCTTTCTTT.

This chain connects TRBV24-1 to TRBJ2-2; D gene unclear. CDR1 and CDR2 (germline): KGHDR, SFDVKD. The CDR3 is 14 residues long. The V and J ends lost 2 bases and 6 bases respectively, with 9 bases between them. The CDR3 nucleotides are TGTGCCACCAGTGATTCTCGCATCCCCGGGGAGCTGTTTTTT. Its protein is CATSDSRIPGELFF.

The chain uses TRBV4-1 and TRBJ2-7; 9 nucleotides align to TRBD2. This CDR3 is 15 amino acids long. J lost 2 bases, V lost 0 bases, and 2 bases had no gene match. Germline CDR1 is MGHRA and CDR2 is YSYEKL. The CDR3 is CASSQETSGAYEQYF. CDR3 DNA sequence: TGCGCCAGCAGCCAAGAGACTAGCGGTGCCTACGAGCAGTACTTC.

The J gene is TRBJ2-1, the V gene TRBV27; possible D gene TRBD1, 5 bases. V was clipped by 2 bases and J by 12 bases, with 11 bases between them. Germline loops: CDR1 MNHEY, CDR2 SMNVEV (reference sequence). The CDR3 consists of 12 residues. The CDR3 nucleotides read TGTGCCAGCAGTTTAGAGTGGGGCGCGCAGTTCTTC. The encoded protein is CASSLEWGAQFF.

The DNA of the CDR3 is TGTGCCAGCAGTACACTATACAATGAGCAGTTCTTC. It encodes CASSTLYNEQFF. The chain has TRBV28 and TRBJ2-1; D call uncertain. The CDR3 totals 12 residues. Trimming stripped 5 bases from V and 4 bases from J, with 6 bases between. Germline V CDR1 and CDR2: MDHEN, SYDVKM.

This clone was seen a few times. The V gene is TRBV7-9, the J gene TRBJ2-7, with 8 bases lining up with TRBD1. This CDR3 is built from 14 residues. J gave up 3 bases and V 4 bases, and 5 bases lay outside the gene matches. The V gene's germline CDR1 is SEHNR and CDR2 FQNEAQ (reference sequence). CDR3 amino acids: CASSSRQGNYEQYF. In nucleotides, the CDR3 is TGTGCCAGCAGCTCCCGACAGGGGAACTACGAGCAGTACTTC.

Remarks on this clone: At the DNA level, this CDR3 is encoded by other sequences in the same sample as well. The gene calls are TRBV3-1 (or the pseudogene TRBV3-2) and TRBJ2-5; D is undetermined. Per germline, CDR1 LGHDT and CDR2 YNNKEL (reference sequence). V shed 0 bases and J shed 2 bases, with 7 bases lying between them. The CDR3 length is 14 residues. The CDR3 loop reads CASSQDYSQETQYF. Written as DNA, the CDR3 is TGTGCCAGCAGCCAAGACTACTCTCAAGAGACCCAGTACTTC.

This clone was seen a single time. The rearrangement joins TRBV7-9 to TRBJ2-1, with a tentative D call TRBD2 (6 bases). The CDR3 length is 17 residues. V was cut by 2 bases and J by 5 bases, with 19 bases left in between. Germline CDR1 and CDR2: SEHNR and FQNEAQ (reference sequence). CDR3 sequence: CASSLFRERQADNEQFF. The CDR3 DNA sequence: TGTGCCAGCAGCTTATTTCGGGAGCGGCAGGCGGACAATGAGCAGTTCTTC.

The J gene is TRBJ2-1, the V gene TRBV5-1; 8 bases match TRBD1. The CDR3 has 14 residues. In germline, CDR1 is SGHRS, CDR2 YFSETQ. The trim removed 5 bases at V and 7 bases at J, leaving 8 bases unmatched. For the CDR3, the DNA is TGCGCCAGCAGTTCGCAGGGGGCGGATAATGAGCAGTTCTTC. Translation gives CASSSQGADNEQFF.

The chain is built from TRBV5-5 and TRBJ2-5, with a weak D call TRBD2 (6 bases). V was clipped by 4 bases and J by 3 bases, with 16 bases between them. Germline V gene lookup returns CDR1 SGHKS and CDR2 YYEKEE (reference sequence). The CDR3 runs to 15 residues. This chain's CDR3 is CASSGPGRGKETQYF. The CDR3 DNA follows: TGTGCCAGCAGCGGACCGGGACGGGGGAAAGAGACCCAGTACTTC. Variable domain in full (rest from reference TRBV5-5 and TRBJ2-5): DAGVTQSPTHLIKTRGQQVTLRCSPISGHKSVSWYQQVLGQGPQFIFQYYEKEERGRGNFPDRFSARQFPNYSSELNVNALLLGDSALYLCASSGPGRGKETQYFGPGTRLLVL.

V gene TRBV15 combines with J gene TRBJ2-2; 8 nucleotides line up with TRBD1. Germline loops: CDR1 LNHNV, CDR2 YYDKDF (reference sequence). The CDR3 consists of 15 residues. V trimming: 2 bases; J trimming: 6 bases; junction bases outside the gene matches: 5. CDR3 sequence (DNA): TGTGCCACCAGCAGACACGGACAGGGTTCCGGGGAGCTGTTTTTT. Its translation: CATSRHGQGSGELFF. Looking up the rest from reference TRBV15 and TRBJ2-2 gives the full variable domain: DAMVIQNPRYQVTQFGKPVTLSCSQTLNHNVMYWYQQKSSQAPKLLFHYYDKDFNNEADTPDNFQSRRPNTSFCFLDIRSPGLGDTAMYLCATSRHGQGSGELFFGEGSRLTVL.

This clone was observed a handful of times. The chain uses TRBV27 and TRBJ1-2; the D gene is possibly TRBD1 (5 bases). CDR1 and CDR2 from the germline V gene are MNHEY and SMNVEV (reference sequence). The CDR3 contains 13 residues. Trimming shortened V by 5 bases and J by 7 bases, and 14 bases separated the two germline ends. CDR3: CASSPLGGTGYTF. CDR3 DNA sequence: TGTGCCAGCAGTCCCCTGGGAGGGACTGGCTACACCTTC.

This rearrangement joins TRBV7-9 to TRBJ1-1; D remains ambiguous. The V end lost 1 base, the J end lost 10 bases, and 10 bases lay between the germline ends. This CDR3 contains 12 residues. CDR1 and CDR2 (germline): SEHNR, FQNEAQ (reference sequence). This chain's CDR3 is CASSLELDRAFF. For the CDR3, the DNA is TGTGCCAGCAGCTTAGAACTGGATCGAGCTTTCTTT.

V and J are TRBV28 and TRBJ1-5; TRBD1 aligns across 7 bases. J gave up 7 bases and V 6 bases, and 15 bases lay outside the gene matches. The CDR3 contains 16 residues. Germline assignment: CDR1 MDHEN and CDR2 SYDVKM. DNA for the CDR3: TGTGCCAGCAGGTCCTCCCCCACGCGGGACAGACAGCCCCAGCATTTT. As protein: CASRSSPTRDRQPQHF.

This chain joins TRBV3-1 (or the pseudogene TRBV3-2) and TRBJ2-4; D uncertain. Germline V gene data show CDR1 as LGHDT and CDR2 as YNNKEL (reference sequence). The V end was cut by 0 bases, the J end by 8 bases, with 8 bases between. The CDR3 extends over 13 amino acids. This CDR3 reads CASSQDFADIQYF. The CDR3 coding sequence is TGTGCCAGCAGCCAAGATTTCGCGGACATTCAGTACTTC.

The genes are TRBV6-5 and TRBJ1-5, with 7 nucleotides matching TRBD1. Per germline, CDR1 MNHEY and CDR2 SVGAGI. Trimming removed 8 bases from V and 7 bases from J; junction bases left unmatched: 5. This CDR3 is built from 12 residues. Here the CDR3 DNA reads TGTGCCAGCGCAGGGGGAGGGCAGCCCCAGCATTTT. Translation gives CASAGGGQPQHF.

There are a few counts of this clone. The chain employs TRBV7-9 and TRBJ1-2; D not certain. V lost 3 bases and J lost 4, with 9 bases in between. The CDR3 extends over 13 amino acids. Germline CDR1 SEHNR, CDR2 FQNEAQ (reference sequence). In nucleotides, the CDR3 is TGTGCCAGCAGCTTCCCCGTAGGCTATGGCTACACCTTC. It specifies CASSFPVGYGYTF. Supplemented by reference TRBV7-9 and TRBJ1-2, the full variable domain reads DTGVSQNPRHKITKRGQNVTFRCDPISEHNRLYWYRQTLGQGPEFLTYFQNEAQLEKSRLLSDRFSAERPKGSFSTLEIQRTEQGDSAMYLCASSFPVGYGYTFGSGTRLTVV.